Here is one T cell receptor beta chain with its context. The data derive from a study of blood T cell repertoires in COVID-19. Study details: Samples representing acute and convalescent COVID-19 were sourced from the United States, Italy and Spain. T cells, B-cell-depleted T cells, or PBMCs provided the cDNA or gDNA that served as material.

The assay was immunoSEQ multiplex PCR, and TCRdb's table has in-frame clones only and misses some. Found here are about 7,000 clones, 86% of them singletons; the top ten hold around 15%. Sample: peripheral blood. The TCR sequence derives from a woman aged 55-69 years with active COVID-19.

The CDR3 region has the DNA TGTGCCAGCGGATACAGGGGACGGGGCACGGAGCAGTACTTC. Its protein is CASGYRGRGTEQYF. The chain combines TRBV6-6 with TRBJ2-7; 7 bases are shared with TRBD1. The V gene's germline CDR1 is MNHNY and CDR2 SVGAGI (reference sequence). This CDR3 is 14 amino acids long. The V and J ends lost 8 bases and 7 bases, in that order; junction bases with no gene match: 14.